This is a list of T cell receptor beta chains from one sample in a study of glioma-infiltrating T cells after dendritic cell vaccination. Libraries were prepared by immunoSEQ multiplex PCR; TCRdb keeps only in-frame clonotypes and omits some of them. The data show 65,000 or so clones, approximately 86% seen once. The sample in question was blood, obtained after dendritic cell vaccination. The receptor source for this set is a human donor with glioblastoma. CDR3s include the opening cysteine and the closing phenylalanine or tryptophan. Clone size, where shown, is once, few, many, or a class for clones that have expanded.

size | V | CDR3
- | TRBV5-6 | CASSPWVGSEAFF
- | TRBV11-2 | CASSLEPGGGFF
few | TRBV5-1 | CASKEGVMNTEAFF
- | TRBV19 | CASSIGTGEFTGELFF
- | TRBV6-5 | CASRPGGRVGYTF
- | TRBV9 | CASSPHQVGGRVNEQFF
- | TRBV18 | CASSPASTNYGYTF
- | TRBV5-1 | CASSSTLTVTYGYTF
- | TRBV7-9 | CASSLDEGNFETQYF
- | TRBV15 | CATSRVGERRGTDTQYF
- | TRBV19 | CASSTSGDTQYF
- | TRBV7-2 | CASSSSPGGHTEAFF
- | TRBV27 | CASRSHSGGSYNEQFF
- | TRBV7-2 | CASGAGGPTDTQYF
- | TRBV27 | CASSRRGQGASPLHF
- | TRBV7-2 | CASSRTTYEQYF
- | TRBV4-2 | CASSQDSLAYEQYF
- | TRBV4-2 | CASSQDRDTYNSPLHF
- | TRBV18 | CASSPQGALSVAFF
- | TRBV28 | CASSLFVGNQPQHF
- | TRBV18 | CASSPTGLKETQYF
- | TRBV6-5 | CASSSHNRDGGYTF
- | TRBV28 | CASSLPILNQPQHF
few | TRBV30 | CAWSGLSAYEQYF
- | TRBV7-9 | CASSPTSFRIDGYTF
once | TRBV7-2 | CASSLDRGATDTQYF
- | TRBV30 | CAWSSRGYGYTF
few | TRBV9 | CASSVGGSQGEAFF
- | TRBV12-5 | CASGLETGVTEAFF
- | TRBV6-4 | CASSETGYGWGYTF
- | TRBV19 | CASSLFGTKYEQYF
- | TRBV5-4 | CASRSRLAGGADTQYF
once | TRBV5-1 | CASSLRLSGTDTQYF
- | TRBV11-2 | CASSWTSRQETQYF
- | TRBV10-1 | CASSSDTFEAFF
- | TRBV30 | CAWTGTALGPNYGYTF
- | TRBV14 | CASSQDFQGFGYTF
- | TRBV30 | CAWSDPRGGRTEAFF
- | TRBV11-2 | CASSLGWIRGDTEAFF
- | TRBV6-5 | CASSNQGGNEKLFF
- | TRBV10-2 | CASTEAGLGGETQYF